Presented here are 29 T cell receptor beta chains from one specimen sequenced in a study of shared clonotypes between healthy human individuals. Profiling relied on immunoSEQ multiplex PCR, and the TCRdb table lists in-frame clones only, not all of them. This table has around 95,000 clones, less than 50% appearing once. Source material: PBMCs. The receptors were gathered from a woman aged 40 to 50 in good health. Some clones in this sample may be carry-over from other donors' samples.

CDR3 bases: TGCGCCAGCAGCCCCTCGATAGCGGGGTATACCTACGAGCAGTACTTC. Translating it yields CASSPSIAGYTYEQYF. The V call is TRBV4-1, the J call TRBJ2-7, with 8 nucleotides matching TRBD2. The CDR3 has 16 residues. Germline CDR1 reads MGHRA; CDR2 reads YSYEKL. V was pared by 4 bases and J by 2 bases, with 10 bases of the junction left unmatched.

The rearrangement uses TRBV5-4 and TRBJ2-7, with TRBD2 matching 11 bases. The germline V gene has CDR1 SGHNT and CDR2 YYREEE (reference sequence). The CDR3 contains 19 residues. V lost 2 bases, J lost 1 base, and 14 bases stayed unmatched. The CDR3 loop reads CASSFIGLAGPRLSYEQYF. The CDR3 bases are TGTGCCAGCAGCTTTATCGGACTAGCGGGCCCAAGGTTATCCTACGAGCAGTACTTC.

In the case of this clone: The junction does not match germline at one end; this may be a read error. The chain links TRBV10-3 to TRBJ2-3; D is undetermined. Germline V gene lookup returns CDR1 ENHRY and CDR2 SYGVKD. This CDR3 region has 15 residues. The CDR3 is CASSSHSDRTDTQYF. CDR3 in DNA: TGTGCCAGCAGTTCCCATTCCGATCGCACAGATACGCAGTATTTT.

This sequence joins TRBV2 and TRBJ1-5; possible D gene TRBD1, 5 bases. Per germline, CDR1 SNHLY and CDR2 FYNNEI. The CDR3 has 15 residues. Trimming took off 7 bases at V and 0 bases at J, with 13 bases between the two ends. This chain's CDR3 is CASKPGTRSNQPQHF. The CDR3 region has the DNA TGTGCCAGCAAGCCCGGGACTCGTAGCAATCAGCCCCAGCATTTT.

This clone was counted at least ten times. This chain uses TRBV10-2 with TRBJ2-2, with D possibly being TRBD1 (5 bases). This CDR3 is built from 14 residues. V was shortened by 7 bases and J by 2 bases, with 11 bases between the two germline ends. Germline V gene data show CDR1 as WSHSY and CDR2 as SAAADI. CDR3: CASKKDTNTGELFF. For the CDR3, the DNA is TGCGCCAGCAAGAAGGACACCAACACCGGGGAGCTGTTTTTT.

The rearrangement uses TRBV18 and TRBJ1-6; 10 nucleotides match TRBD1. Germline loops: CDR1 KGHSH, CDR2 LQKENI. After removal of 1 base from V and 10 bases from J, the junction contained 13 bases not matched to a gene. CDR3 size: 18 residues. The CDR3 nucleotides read TGTGCCAGCTCACCACGACGCTCCGGGACAGGGGACTTATCACCCCTCCACTTT. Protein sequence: CASSPRRSGTGDLSPLHF.

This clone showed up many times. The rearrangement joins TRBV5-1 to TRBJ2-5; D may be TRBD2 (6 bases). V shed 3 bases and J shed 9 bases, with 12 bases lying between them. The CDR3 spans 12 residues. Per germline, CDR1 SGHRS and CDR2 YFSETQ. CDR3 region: CASSSGLEAQYF. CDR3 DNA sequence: TGCGCCAGCAGCTCGGGACTTGAGGCCCAGTACTTC.

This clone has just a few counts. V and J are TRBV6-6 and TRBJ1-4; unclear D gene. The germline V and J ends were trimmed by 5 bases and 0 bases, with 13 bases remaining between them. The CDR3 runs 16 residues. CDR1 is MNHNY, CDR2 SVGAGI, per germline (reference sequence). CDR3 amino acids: CASSQPDLPTNEKLFF. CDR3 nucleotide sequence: TGTGCCAGCAGTCAACCGGACTTACCAACTAATGAAAAACTGTTTTTT.

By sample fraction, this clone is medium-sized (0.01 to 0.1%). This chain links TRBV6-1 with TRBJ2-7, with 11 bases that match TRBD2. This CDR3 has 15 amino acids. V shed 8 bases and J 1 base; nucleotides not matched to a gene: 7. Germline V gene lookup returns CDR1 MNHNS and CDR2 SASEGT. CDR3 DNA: TGTGCCAGCGAAGGAACTAGCGGGAGTTCCTACGAGCAGTACTTC. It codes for CASEGTSGSSYEQYF.

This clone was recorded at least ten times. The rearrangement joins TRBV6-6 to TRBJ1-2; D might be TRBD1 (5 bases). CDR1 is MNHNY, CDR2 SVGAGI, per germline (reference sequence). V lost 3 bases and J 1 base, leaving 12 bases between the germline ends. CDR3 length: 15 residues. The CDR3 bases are TGTGCCAGCAGTTATGGGACCTCGTATAACTATGGCTACACCTTC. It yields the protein CASSYGTSYNYGYTF.

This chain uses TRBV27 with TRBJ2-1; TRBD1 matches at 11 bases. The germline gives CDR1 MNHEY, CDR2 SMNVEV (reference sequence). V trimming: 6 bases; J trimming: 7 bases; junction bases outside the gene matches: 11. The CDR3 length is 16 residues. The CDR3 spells CASRREAGQGDNEQFF. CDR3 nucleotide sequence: TGTGCCAGCAGGAGGGAGGCGGGACAGGGGGATAATGAGCAGTTCTTC.

CDR3 DNA: TGTGCCTGGAGTAGGGAGGGACATAATCAGCCCCAGCATTTT. Translation gives CAWSREGHNQPQHF. This chain links TRBV30 with TRBJ1-5; perhaps TRBD1 as D (6 bases). The CDR3 sequence is 14 residues long. Germline V gene data show CDR1 as GTSNPN and CDR2 as SVGIG (reference sequence). Trimming took off 2 bases at V and 4 bases at J, with 12 bases between the two ends.

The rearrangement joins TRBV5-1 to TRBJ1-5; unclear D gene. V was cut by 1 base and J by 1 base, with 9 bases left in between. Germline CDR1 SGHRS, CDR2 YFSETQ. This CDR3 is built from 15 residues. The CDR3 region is CASSLWAVSNQPQHF. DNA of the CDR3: TGCGCCAGCAGCTTGTGGGCCGTAAGCAATCAGCCCCAGCATTTT.

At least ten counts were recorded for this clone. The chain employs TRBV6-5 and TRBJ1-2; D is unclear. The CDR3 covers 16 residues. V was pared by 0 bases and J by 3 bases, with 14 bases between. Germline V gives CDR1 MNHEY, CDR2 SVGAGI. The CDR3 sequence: CASSYSNPGLDYGYTF. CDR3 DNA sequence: TGTGCCAGCAGTTACTCGAATCCGGGATTGGACTATGGCTACACCTTC.

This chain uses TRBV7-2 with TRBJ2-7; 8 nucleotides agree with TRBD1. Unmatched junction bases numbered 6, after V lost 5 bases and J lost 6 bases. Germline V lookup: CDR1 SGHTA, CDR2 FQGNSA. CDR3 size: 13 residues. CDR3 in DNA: TGTGCCAGCAGCCGGGACAGGCGGGTCGAGCAGTACTTC. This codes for CASSRDRRVEQYF. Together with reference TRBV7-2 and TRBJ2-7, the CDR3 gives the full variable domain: GAGVSQSPSNKVTEKGKDVELRCDPISGHTALYWYRQSLGQGLEFLIYFQGNSAPDKSGLPSDRFSAERTGGSVSTLTIQRTQQEDSAVYLCASSRDRRVEQYFGPGTRLTVT.

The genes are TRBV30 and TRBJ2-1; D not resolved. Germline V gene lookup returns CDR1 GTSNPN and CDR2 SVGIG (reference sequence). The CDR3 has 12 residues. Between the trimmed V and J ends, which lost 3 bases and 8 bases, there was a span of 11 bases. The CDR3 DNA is TGTGCCTGGAGCCCTATTCAGTATGAGCAGTTCTTC. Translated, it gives CAWSPIQYEQFF.

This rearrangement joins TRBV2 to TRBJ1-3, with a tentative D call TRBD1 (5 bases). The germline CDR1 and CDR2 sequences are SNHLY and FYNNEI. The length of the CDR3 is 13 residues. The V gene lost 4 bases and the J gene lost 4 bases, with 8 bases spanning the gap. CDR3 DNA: TGTGCCAGCAGTGGAGGGGACGGAAACACCATATATTTT. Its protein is CASSGGDGNTIYF.

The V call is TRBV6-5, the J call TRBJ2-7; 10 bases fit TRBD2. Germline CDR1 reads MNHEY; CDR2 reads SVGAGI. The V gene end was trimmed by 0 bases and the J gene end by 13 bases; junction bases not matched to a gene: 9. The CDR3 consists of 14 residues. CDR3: CASSYSTPPSGSYF. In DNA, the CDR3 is TGTGCCAGCAGTTACTCGACCCCCCCTAGCGGGAGTTACTTC.

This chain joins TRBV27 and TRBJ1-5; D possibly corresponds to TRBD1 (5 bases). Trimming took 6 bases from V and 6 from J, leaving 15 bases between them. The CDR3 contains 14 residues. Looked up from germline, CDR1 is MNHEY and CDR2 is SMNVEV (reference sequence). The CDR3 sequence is CASSPGGEAQPQHF. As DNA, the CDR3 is TGTGCCAGCAGCCCGGGGGGGGAGGCTCAGCCCCAGCATTTT.

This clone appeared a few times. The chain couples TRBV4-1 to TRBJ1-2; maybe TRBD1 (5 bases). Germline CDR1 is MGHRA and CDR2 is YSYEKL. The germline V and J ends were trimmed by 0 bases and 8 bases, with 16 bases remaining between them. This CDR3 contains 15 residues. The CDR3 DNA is TGCGCCAGCAGCCAAGATGCTGGCAGGGTTTTCGGCTACACCTTC. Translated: CASSQDAGRVFGYTF.

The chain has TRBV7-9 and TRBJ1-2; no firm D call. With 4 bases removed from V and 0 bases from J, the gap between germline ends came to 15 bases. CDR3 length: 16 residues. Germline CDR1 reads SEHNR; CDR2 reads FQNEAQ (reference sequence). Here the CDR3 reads CASSSTSGITNYGYTF. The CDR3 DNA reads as TGTGCCAGCAGCTCCACGTCGGGCATTACTAACTATGGCTACACCTTC.

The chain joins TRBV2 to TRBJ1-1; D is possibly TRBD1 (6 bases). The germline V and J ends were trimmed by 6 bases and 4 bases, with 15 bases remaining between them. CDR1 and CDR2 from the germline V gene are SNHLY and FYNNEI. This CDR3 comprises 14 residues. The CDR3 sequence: CASRSQGGVTEAFF. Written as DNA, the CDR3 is TGTGCCAGCAGGAGCCAAGGGGGGGTCACTGAAGCTTTCTTT. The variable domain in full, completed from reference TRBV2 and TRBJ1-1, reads EPEVTQTPSHQVTQMGQEVILRCVPISNHLYFYWYRQILGQKVEFLVSFYNNEISEKSEIFDDQFSVERPDGSNFTLKIRSTKLEDSAMYFCASRSQGGVTEAFFGQGTRLTVV.

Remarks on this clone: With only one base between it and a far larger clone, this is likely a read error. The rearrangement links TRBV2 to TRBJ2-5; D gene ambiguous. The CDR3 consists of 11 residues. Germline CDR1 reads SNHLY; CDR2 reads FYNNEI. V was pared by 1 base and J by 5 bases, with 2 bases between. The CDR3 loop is CASSEGETQYF. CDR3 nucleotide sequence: TGTGCCAGCAGTGAAGGGGAGACCCAGTACTTC.

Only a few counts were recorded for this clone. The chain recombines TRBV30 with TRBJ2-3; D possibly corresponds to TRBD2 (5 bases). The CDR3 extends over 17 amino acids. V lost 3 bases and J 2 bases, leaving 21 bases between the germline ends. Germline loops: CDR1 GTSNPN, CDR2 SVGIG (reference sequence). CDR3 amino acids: CAWRDSRSLDYTDTQYF. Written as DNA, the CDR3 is TGTGCCTGGAGGGACTCCCGTTCACTAGATTACACAGATACGCAGTATTTT.

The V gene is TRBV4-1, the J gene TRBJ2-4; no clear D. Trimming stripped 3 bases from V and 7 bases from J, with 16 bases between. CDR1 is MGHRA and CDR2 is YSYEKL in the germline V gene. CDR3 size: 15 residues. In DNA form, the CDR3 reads TGCGCCAGCAGCCAGGAGCACGGAGATCTCAACATTCAGTACTTC. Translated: CASSQEHGDLNIQYF.

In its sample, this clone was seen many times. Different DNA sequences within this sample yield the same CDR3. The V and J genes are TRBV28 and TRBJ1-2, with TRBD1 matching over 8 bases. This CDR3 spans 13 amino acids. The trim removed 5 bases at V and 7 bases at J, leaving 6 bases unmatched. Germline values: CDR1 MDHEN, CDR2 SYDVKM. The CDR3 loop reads CASSRTGPGGYTF. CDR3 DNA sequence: TGTGCCAGCAGTCGGACAGGGCCGGGTGGCTACACCTTC.

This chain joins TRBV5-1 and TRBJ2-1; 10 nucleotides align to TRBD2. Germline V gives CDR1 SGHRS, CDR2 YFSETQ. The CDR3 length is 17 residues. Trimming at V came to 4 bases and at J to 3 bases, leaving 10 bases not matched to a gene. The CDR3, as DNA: TGCGCCAGCAGCAGTTCTAGCGGGAGCACGAGCTACAATGAGCAGTTCTTC. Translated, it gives CASSSSSGSTSYNEQFF.

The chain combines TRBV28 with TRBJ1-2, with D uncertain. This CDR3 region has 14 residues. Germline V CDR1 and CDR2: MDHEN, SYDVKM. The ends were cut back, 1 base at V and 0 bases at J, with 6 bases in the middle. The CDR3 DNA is TGTGCCAGCAGTTTATACACTTCTAACTATGGCTACACCTTC. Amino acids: CASSLYTSNYGYTF.

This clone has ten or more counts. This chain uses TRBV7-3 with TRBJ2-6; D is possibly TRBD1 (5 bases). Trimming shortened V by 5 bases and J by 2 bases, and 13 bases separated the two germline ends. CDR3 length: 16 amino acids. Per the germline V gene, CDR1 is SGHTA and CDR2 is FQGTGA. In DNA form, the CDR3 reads TGTGCCAGCAGCCCCACGTCAGGGACTGGGGCCAACGTCCTGACTTTC. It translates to CASSPTSGTGANVLTF.